Each of the 22 T cell receptor beta chains below was sequenced from the same sample in a study of T cell repertoires in cytomegalovirus infection. MiXCR, applied by TCRdb to the reads, yields one record per CDR3 protein. The table shows about 250,000 distinct CDR3 sequences, with 15% to 20% occurring only once. Sequencing input: CD8+ T cells from PBMCs. Receptor source: a human donor in good health (CMV status not recorded). Some clones in this sample may be carry-over from other donors' samples.

The rearrangement joins TRBV28 to TRBJ1-5, with 9 bases aligning to TRBD1. V shed 3 bases, J shed 0 bases, and the junction held 6 bases outside the gene matches. This CDR3 contains 17 residues. Germline V gene lookup returns CDR1 MDHEN and CDR2 SYDVKM. This CDR3 is CASSLTGGGYSNQPQHF. CDR3 DNA sequence: TGTGCCAGCAGTTTGACAGGGGGTGGGTATAGCAATCAGCCCCAGCATTTT.

This clonotype was counted ten times or more. This chain connects TRBV28 to TRBJ2-2; TRBD1 aligns across 8 bases. This CDR3 is 15 amino acids long. V gave up 6 bases and J gave up 2 bases; unmatched junction bases: 5. Germline V gene data show CDR1 as MDHEN and CDR2 as SYDVKM. In DNA, the CDR3 is TGTGCCAGCAGAACAGGGGGGCCTAACACCGGGGAGCTGTTTTTT. This codes for CASRTGGPNTGELFF.

This clonotype was counted only a few times. The chain combines TRBV6-1 with TRBJ1-2; 8 positions match TRBD1. This CDR3 comprises 13 residues. Germline V gene sequence: CDR1 MNHNS, CDR2 SASEGT. V gave up 2 bases and J gave up 7 bases; unmatched junction bases: 3. Written as DNA, the CDR3 is TGTGCCAGCAGTGAAACAGGGGGGGGTGGCTACACCTTC. The encoded protein is CASSETGGGGYTF.

This clonotype was counted between two and nine times. This chain connects TRBV20-1 to TRBJ1-5; D perhaps matches TRBD1 (5 bases). The CDR3 has 16 residues. In germline, CDR1 is DFQATT, CDR2 SNEGSKA (reference sequence). The V gene lost 1 base and the J gene lost 2 bases, with 15 bases spanning the gap. The CDR3 loop is CSARANQDRRNQPQHF. DNA for the CDR3: TGCAGTGCTAGAGCAAATCAAGACAGACGCAATCAGCCCCAGCATTTT.

This rearrangement joins TRBV2 to TRBJ1-1; D gene uncertain. The V gene lost 6 bases and the J gene lost 4 bases, with 6 bases spanning the gap. Germline CDR1 SNHLY, CDR2 FYNNEI. The CDR3 contains 11 residues. The CDR3 reads CASRPFTEAFF. For the CDR3, the DNA is TGTGCCAGCAGGCCTTTCACTGAAGCTTTCTTT. The variable domain in full, with the rest retrieved from reference TRBV2 and TRBJ1-1, is EPEVTQTPSHQVTQMGQEVILRCVPISNHLYFYWYRQILGQKVEFLVSFYNNEISEKSEIFDDQFSVERPDGSNFTLKIRSTKLEDSAMYFCASRPFTEAFFGQGTRLTVV.

This clonotype has just a few counts. V gene TRBV4-1 combines with J gene TRBJ2-1; maybe TRBD1 (6 bases). V was pared by 3 bases and J by 6 bases, with 12 bases between. The CDR3 is made up of 14 amino acids. Germline CDR1 MGHRA, CDR2 YSYEKL. The CDR3 here is CASSHPGQSNEQFF. The DNA of the CDR3 is TGCGCCAGCAGCCACCCGGGACAATCCAATGAGCAGTTCTTC.

There are many counts of this clonotype. The DNA for the CDR3 is TGTGCCAGCAGCTTAAACAGGGGAGGCTCCTACGAGCAGTACTTC. Its protein is CASSLNRGGSYEQYF. The chain employs TRBV7-2 and TRBJ2-7, with D maybe TRBD1 (7 bases). Deletions cut 2 bases from V and 0 bases from J, with 11 bases between. Germline V CDR1 and CDR2: SGHTA, FQGNSA. The CDR3 is 15 amino acids.

V and J are TRBV20-1 and TRBJ2-5, with D unresolved. The CDR3 consists of 10 residues. Trimming left V 7 bases short and J 5 bases short, with 8 bases between. From germline, CDR1 is DFQATT and CDR2 SNEGSKA (reference sequence). The CDR3 bases are TGCAGTGTGAGTCTTGAGACCCAGTACTTC. It translates to CSVSLETQYF.

V is TRBV2 and J is TRBJ2-7, with D possibly matching TRBD1 (7 bases). Deletions cut 2 bases from V and 3 bases from J, with 11 bases between. The CDR3 runs 14 residues. Germline-derived CDR1 and CDR2 are SNHLY and FYNNEI. The CDR3 is CASSEYRGGYEQYF. CDR3 bases: TGTGCCAGCAGTGAATACAGGGGAGGCTACGAGCAGTACTTC.

This rearrangement joins TRBV6-6 to TRBJ1-1; 11 bases agree with TRBD1. In germline, CDR1 is MNHNY, CDR2 SVGAGI (reference sequence). V gave up 5 bases and J gave up 1 base; unmatched junction bases: 3. CDR3 size: 15 residues. CDR3 nucleotide sequence: TGTGCCAGCAGTCGGGACAGGGGGAGGAACACTGAAGCTTTCTTT. Encoded protein: CASSRDRGRNTEAFF.

This clonotype was seen many times. The CDR3, as DNA: TGTGCCAGCAGCTTGGGAGTGGGCAGGGACACTGAAGCTTTCTTT. Protein sequence: CASSLGVGRDTEAFF. The chain recombines TRBV7-9 with TRBJ1-1, with TRBD1 as a possible D gene (5 bases). CDR3 size: 15 residues. CDR1 and CDR2 from the germline V gene are SEHNR and FQNEAQ (reference sequence). Trimming left V 3 bases short and J 3 bases short, with 14 bases between. The entire variable domain, with the rest obtained from reference TRBV7-9 and TRBJ1-1, is as follows: DTGVSQNPRHKITKRGQNVTFRCDPISEHNRLYWYRQTLGQGPEFLTYFQNEAQLEKSRLLSDRFSAERPKGSFSTLEIQRTEQGDSAMYLCASSLGVGRDTEAFFGQGTRLTVV.

This clonotype was found a few times. The genes are TRBV7-2 and TRBJ2-1; D unresolved. V gave up 5 bases and J gave up 0 bases, with 11 bases separating them. The CDR3 contains 15 residues. Per the germline V gene, CDR1 is SGHTA and CDR2 is FQGNSA. As DNA, the CDR3 is TGTGCCAGCAGCCCCCCGGCTACCTCCTACAATGAGCAGTTCTTC. Translated, it gives CASSPPATSYNEQFF.

This clonotype appeared many times. The chain has TRBV5-6 and TRBJ1-1; no reliable D call. The germline V gene has CDR1 SGHDT and CDR2 YYEEEE. The CDR3 covers 14 residues. V was cut by 4 bases and J by 0 bases, with 10 bases left in between. The CDR3 DNA sequence: TGTGCCAGCAGCAAAGGATGGGTGAACACTGAAGCTTTCTTT. This translates into CASSKGWVNTEAFF.

The sample holds many counts of this clonotype. The chain combines TRBV28 with TRBJ1-2, with TRBD1 as a possible D gene (5 bases). The CDR3 is 15 amino acids. Germline V gene data show CDR1 as MDHEN and CDR2 as SYDVKM. The V end was cut by 1 base, the J end by 8 bases, with 17 bases between. CDR3 in DNA: TGTGCCAGCAGTTTATCCAACTGGGGGACCGGCGGCTACACCTTC. Translating it yields CASSLSNWGTGGYTF.

The rearrangement uses TRBV7-9 and TRBJ2-1; 7 positions agree with TRBD2. The length of the CDR3 is 15 residues. The junction had 10 bases not matched to a gene; V was cut back by 3 bases and J by 8 bases. In germline, CDR1 is SEHNR, CDR2 FQNEAQ (reference sequence). CDR3 DNA sequence: TGTGCCAGCAGCTTTGGGACTACTCTCAGGGATGAGCAGTTCTTC. Translating gives CASSFGTTLRDEQFF.

The table lists this clonotype with a few counts. The rearrangement links TRBV2 to TRBJ1-6; unclear D gene. Trimming took 5 bases from V and 10 from J, leaving 21 bases between them. The CDR3 runs 16 residues. The germline V gene encodes CDR1 SNHLY and CDR2 FYNNEI. The CDR3 DNA reads as TGTGCCAGCAGTCAGGAGGACGTACCTACCCAATCACCCCTCCACTTT. Its protein is CASSQEDVPTQSPLHF.

V and J are TRBV24-1 and TRBJ2-2, with a tentative D call TRBD2 (5 bases). Trimming pared 9 bases from V and 0 bases from J, leaving 13 bases between. In germline, CDR1 is KGHDR, CDR2 SFDVKD. This CDR3 is built from 15 residues. CDR3 coding DNA: TGTGCCACCGGAGGACCCAACGCGAACACCGGGGAGCTGTTTTTT. The encoded protein is CATGGPNANTGELFF.

This clonotype was recorded once. J is TRBJ1-1 and V is TRBV12-3 or TRBV12-4; D gene unclear. The CDR3 totals 12 residues. Between the trimmed V and J ends, which lost 5 bases and 11 bases, there was a span of 15 bases. CDR3 bases: TGTGCCAGCAGTCCTCCGACAAGAGATGCTTTCTTT. This gives the protein CASSPPTRDAFF.

The table lists this clonotype with many counts. V and J are TRBV7-6 and TRBJ2-7, with 11 bases matching TRBD1. Germline V CDR1 and CDR2: SGHVS, FNYEAQ. CDR3 size: 16 residues. V dropped 5 bases and J dropped 1; count of bases not matched to a gene: 7. The CDR3 sequence: CASSNGQGALSYEQYF. The CDR3 DNA sequence: TGTGCCAGCAGCAACGGACAGGGGGCATTGTCCTACGAGCAGTACTTC.

This chain links TRBV6-5 with TRBJ2-2, with D hard to call. Trimming removed 3 bases at V and 2 bases at J, with 7 bases between. The CDR3 consists of 14 residues. CDR1 MNHEY and CDR2 SVGAGI come from the germline V gene. The CDR3 sequence: CASSYYPNTGELFF. The CDR3 DNA reads as TGTGCCAGCAGTTATTACCCAAACACCGGGGAGCTGTTTTTT.

The J gene is TRBJ2-2, the V gene TRBV6-6, with D possibly TRBD1 on 5 matching bases. Per germline, CDR1 MNHNY and CDR2 SVGAGI (reference sequence). The CDR3 runs to 16 residues. V gave up 4 bases and J gave up 0 bases, with 12 bases separating them. For the CDR3, the DNA is TGTGCCAGCAGTTCCGGACATTTGACGAACACCGGGGAGCTGTTTTTT. This gives the protein CASSSGHLTNTGELFF.

This clonotype was seen repeatedly, ten times or more. V gene TRBV4-1 combines with J gene TRBJ2-1; the match to TRBD2 covers 7 bases. The CDR3 contains 15 residues. Per the germline V gene, CDR1 is MGHRA and CDR2 is YSYEKL. V dropped 7 bases and J dropped 0; count of bases not matched to a gene: 6. CDR3 sequence (DNA): TGCGCCAGCAACCCATCTAGCGGCTCCTACAATGAGCAGTTCTTC. Protein product: CASNPSSGSYNEQFF.